Described below is a single TCR beta chain sequence and its context. The data belong to a study of shared clonotypes between healthy human individuals. As for the study in general: Each donor had three CD4 naive, three CD4 memory, two CD8 naive and one CD8 memory plate.

Assay used: immunoSEQ multiplex PCR; TCRdb lists only in-frame clones, some missing. The sample shows 1.6 million or so clones, roughly 95% of them seen only once. CDR3 length equals 18 residues. Germline CDR1 reads SGHRS; CDR2 reads YFSETQ. V shed 4 bases, J shed 6 bases, and the junction held 15 bases outside the gene matches. This chain connects TRBV5-1 to TRBJ2-1, with TRBD1 matching 11 bases. The material sequenced was naive CD4+ T cells sorted from blood. This sample's subset: CD45RA+ positively selected. The receptor was isolated from a man between 25 and 39 years old in good health. The CDR3 nucleotides read TGCGCCAGCAGCCCTCACAACTTCGGACAGGGGGCTGCCAATGAGCAGTTCTTC. This sequence encodes CASSPHNFGQGAANEQFF. The full variable domain, completed using reference TRBV5-1 and TRBJ2-1, is KAGVTQTPRYLIKTRGQQVTLSCSPISGHRSVSWYQQTPGQGLQFLFEYFSETQRNKGNFPGRFSGRQFSNSRSEMNVSTLELGDSALYLCASSPHNFGQGAANEQFFGPGTRLTVL.